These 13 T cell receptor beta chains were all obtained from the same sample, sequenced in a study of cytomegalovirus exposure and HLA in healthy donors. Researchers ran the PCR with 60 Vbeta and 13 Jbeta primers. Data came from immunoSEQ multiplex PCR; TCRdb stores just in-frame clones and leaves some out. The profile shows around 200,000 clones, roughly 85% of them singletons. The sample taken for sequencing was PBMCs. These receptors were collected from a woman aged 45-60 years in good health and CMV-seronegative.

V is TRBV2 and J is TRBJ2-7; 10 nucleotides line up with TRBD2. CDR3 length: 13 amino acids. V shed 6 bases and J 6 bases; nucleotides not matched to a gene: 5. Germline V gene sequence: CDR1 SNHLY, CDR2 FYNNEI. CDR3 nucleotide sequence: TGTGCCAGCAGGGGACTAGCGATCGGCGAGCAGTACTTC. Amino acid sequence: CASRGLAIGEQYF. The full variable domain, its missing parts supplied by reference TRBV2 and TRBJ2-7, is EPEVTQTPSHQVTQMGQEVILRCVPISNHLYFYWYRQILGQKVEFLVSFYNNEISEKSEIFDDQFSVERPDGSNFTLKIRSTKLEDSAMYFCASRGLAIGEQYFGPGTRLTVT.

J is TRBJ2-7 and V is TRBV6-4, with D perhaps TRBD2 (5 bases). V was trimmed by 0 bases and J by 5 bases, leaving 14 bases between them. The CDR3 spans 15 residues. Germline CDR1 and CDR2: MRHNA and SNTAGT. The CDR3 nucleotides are TGTGCCAGCAGTGACTCGGGAGCCCCGGCCCACGAGCAGTACTTC. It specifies CASSDSGAPAHEQYF.

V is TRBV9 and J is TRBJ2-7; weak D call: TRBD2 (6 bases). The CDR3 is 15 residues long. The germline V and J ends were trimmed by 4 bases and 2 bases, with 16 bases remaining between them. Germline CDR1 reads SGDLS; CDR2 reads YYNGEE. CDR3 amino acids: CASSLRSGGPYEQYF. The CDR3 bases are TGTGCCAGCAGCCTCCGTAGCGGAGGCCCCTACGAGCAGTACTTC. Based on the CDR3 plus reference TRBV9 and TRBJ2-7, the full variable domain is DSGVTQTPKHLITATGQRVTLRCSPRSGDLSVYWYQQSLDQGLQFLIQYYNGEERAKGNILERFSAQQFPDLHSELNLSSLELGDSALYFCASSLRSGGPYEQYFGPGTRLTVT.

The CDR3 nucleotides read TGTGCCAGCAGCTCAAGAGGGACAGGGGGACTAACGAATGAGCAGTTCTTC. This translates into CASSSRGTGGLTNEQFF. The chain uses TRBV7-9 and TRBJ2-1; 11 bases fit TRBD1. V shed 4 bases, J shed 7 bases, and the junction held 12 bases outside the gene matches. Germline CDR1 reads SEHNR; CDR2 reads FQNEAQ (reference sequence). The CDR3 is 17 amino acids.

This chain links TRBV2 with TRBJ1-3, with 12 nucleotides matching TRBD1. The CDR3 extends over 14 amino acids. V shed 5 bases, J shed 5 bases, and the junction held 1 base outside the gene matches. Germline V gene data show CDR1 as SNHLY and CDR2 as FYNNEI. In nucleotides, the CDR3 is TGTGCCAGCAGTTGGGACAGGGGGCGAAACACCATATATTTT. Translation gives CASSWDRGRNTIYF.

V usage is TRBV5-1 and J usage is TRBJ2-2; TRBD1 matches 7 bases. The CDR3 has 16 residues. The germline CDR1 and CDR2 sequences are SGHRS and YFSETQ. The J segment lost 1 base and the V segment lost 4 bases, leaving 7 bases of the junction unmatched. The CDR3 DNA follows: TGCGCCAGCAGCCAGTGGACAGGCTTGAACACCGGGGAGCTGTTTTTT. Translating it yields CASSQWTGLNTGELFF. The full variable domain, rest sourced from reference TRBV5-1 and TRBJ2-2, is KAGVTQTPRYLIKTRGQQVTLSCSPISGHRSVSWYQQTPGQGLQFLFEYFSETQRNKGNFPGRFSGRQFSNSRSEMNVSTLELGDSALYLCASSQWTGLNTGELFFGEGSRLTVL.

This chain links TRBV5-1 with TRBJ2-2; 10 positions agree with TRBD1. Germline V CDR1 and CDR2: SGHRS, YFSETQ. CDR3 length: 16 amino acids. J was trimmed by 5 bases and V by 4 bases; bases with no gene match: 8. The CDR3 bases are TGCGCCAGCAGCCCTATGTGGGACAGGGGAACCGGGGAGCTGTTTTTT. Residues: CASSPMWDRGTGELFF.

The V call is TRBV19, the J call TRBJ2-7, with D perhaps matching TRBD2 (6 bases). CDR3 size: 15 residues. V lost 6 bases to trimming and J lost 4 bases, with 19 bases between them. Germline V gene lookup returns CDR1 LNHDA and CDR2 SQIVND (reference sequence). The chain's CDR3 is CASRNPTRQGYEQYF. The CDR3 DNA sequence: TGTGCCAGTAGAAACCCGACTAGGCAAGGTTACGAGCAGTACTTC.

The CDR3 coding sequence is TGTGCCAGCAGTGACCTAGCGGTGCGGGGGGCCTACGAGCAGTACTTC. It codes for CASSDLAVRGAYEQYF. This sequence joins TRBV25-1 and TRBJ2-7; TRBD2 matches at 8 bases. The CDR3 has 16 residues. The ends lost 3 bases at V and 2 bases at J; junction bases unmatched: 9. Germline assignment: CDR1 MGHDK and CDR2 SYGVNS.

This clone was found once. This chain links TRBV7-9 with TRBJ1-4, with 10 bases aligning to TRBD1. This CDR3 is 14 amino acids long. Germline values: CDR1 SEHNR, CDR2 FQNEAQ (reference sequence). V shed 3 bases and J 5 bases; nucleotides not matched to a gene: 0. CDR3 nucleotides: TGTGCCAGCAGCTTGACAGGGGGCAATGAAAAACTGTTTTTT. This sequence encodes CASSLTGGNEKLFF. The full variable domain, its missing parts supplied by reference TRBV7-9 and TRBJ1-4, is DTGVSQNPRHKITKRGQNVTFRCDPISEHNRLYWYRQTLGQGPEFLTYFQNEAQLEKSRLLSDRFSAERPKGSFSTLEIQRTEQGDSAMYLCASSLTGGNEKLFFGSGTQLSVL.

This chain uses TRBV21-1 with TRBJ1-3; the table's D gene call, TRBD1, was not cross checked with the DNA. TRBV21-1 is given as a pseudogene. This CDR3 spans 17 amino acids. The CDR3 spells CASSKFLRMAGGNTIYF. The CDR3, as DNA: TGTGCCAGCAGCAAATTTCTCCGGATGGCAGGTGGAAACACCATATATTTT.

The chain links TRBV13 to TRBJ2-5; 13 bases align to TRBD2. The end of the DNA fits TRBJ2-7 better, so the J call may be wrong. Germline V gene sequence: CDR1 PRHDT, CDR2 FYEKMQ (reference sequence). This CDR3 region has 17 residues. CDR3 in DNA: TGTGCCAGCAGCTTAGGGGTGACTAGCGGGAGGCGATACGAGCAGTACTTC. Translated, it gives CASSLGVTSGRRYEQYF.

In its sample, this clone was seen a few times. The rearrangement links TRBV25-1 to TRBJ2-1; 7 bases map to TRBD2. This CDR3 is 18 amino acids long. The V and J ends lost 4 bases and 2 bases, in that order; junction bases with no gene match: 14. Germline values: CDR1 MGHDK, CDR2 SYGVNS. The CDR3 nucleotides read TGTGCCAGCAGTGCTGGATTGACCTACAGCGGGACCTACAATGAGCAGTTCTTC. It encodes CASSAGLTYSGTYNEQFF. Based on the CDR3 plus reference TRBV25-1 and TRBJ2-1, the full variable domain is EADIYQTPRYLVIGTGKKITLECSQTMGHDKMYWYQQDPGMELHLIHYSYGVNSTEKGDLSSESTVSRIRTEHFPLTLESARPSHTSQYLCASSAGLTYSGTYNEQFFGPGTRLTVL.